The text below deals with one T cell receptor beta chain. The antigen is unknown. V trimming: 2 bases; J trimming: 1 base; junction bases outside the gene matches: 3. This CDR3 has 15 residues. Germline CDR1 is SGDLS and CDR2 is YYNGEE. A multiplex PCR was run with 60 Vbeta primers and 13 Jbeta primers. Clones were read by immunoSEQ multiplex PCR, and TCRdb kept only the in-frame ones, dropping some. The sample has 150,000 to 200,000 clones; around 81% are singletons. The sample originates from a study of cytomegalovirus exposure and HLA in healthy donors. Study conclusions and caveats: As confirmed in vitro, a few CMV-associated chains were specific for CMV antigens.

What was sequenced was PBMCs. The clonotype was recovered from a man aged 18 to 29 in good health and CMV-seronegative. The V call is TRBV9, the J call TRBJ2-3, with 8 bases lining up with TRBD1. CDR3 in amino acids: CASSVQGARTDTQYF. The CDR3 DNA reads as TGTGCCAGCAGCGTCCAGGGGGCTCGCACAGATACGCAGTATTTT.